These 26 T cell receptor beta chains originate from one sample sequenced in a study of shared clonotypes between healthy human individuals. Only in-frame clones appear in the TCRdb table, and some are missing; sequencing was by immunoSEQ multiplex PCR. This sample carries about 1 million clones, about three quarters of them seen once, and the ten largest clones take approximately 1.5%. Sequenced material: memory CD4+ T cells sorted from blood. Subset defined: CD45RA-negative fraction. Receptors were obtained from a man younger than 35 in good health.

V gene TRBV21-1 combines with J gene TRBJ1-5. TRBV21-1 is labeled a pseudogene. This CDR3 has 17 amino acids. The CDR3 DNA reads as TGTGCCAGCAGCAGCCCCCCTGGACGGTCGGGCAATCAGCCCCAGCATTTT. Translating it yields CASSSPPGRSGNQPQHF.

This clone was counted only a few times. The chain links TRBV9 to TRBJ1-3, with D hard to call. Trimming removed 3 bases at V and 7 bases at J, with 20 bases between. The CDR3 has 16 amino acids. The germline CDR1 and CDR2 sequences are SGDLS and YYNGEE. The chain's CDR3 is CASSAPSDHYGNTIYF. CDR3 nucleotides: TGTGCCAGCAGCGCCCCCAGTGACCACTACGGGAACACCATATATTTT. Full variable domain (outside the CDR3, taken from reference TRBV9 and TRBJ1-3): DSGVTQTPKHLITATGQRVTLRCSPRSGDLSVYWYQQSLDQGLQFLIQYYNGEERAKGNILERFSAQQFPDLHSELNLSSLELGDSALYFCASSAPSDHYGNTIYFGEGSWLTVV.

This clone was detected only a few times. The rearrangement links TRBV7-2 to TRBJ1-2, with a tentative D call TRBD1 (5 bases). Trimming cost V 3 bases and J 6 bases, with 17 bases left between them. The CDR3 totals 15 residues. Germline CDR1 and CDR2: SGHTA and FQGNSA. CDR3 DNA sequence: TGTGCCAGCAGCTTGAGGGAGGGGTTAGTAAATGGCTACACCTTC. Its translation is CASSLREGLVNGYTF. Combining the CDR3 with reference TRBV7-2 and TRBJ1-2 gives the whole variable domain GAGVSQSPSNKVTEKGKDVELRCDPISGHTALYWYRQSLGQGLEFLIYFQGNSAPDKSGLPSDRFSAERTGGSVSTLTIQRTQQEDSAVYLCASSLREGLVNGYTFGSGTRLTVV.

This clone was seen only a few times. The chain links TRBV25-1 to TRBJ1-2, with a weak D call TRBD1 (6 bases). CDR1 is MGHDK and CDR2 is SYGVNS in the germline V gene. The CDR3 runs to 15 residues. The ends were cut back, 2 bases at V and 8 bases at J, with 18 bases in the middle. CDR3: CASSEIRGRQEGYTF. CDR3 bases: TGTGCCAGCAGTGAAATTCGGGGGCGCCAGGAAGGCTACACCTTC.

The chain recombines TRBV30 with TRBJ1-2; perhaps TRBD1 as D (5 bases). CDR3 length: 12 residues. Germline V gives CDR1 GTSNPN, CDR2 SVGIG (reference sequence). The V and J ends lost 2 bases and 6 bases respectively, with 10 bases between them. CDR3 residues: CAWSPGAHGYTF. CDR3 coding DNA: TGTGCCTGGAGTCCCGGGGCACATGGCTACACCTTC.

DNA for the CDR3: TGTGCCAGTAGTGGATTTAGCAATCAGCCCCAGCATTTT. Its translation is CASSGFSNQPQHF. J is TRBJ1-5 and V is TRBV19; D not certain. Per germline, CDR1 LNHDA and CDR2 SQIVND (reference sequence). Trimming left V 5 bases short and J 0 bases short, with 5 bases between. The CDR3 extends over 13 amino acids.

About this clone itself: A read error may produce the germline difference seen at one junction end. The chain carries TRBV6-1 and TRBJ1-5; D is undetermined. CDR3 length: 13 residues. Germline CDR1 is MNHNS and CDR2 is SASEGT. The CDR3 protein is CASSRGPNEPQHF. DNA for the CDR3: TGTGCCAGCAGCCGCGGACCCAATGAGCCCCAGCATTTT.

The CDR3 is CASSVAAYSNQPQHF. CDR3 DNA: TGTGCCAGCAGTGTGGCAGCTTATAGCAATCAGCCCCAGCATTTT. The chain joins TRBV27 to TRBJ1-5; no clear D gene. V was shortened by 5 bases and J by 0 bases, with 11 bases between the two germline ends. The germline V gene encodes CDR1 MNHEY and CDR2 SMNVEV (reference sequence). The CDR3 contains 15 residues.

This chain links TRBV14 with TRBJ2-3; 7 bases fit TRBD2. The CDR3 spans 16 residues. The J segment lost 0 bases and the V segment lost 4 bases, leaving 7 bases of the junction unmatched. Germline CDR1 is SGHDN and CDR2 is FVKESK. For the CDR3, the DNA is TGTGCCAGCAGCCTACTTCGCGGGGGAAGCACAGATACGCAGTATTTT. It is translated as CASSLLRGGSTDTQYF.

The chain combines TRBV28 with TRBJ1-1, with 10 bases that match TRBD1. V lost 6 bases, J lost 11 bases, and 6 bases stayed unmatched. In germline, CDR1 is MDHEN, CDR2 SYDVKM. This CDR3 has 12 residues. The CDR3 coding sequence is TGTGCCAGCAGCCCGGGACAGGGGAGGGCTTTCTTT. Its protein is CASSPGQGRAFF. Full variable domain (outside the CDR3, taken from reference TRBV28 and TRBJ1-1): DVKVTQSSRYLVKRTGEKVFLECVQDMDHENMFWYRQDPGLGLRLIYFSYDVKMKEKGDIPEGYSVSREKKERFSLILESASTNQTSMYLCASSPGQGRAFFGQGTRLTVV.

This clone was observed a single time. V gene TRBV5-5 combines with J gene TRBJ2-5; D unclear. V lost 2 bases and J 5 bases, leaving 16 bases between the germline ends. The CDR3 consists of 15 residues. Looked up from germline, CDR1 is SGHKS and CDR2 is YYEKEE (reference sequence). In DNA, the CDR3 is TGTGCCAGCAGCTTTTCTGGCCTCTTTGGGGAGACCCAGTACTTC. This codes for CASSFSGLFGETQYF.

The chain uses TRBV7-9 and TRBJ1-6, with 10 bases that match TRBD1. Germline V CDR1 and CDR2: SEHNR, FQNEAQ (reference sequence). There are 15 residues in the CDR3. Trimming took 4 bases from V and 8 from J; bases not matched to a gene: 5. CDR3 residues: CASSSGTGEDSPLHF. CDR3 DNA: TGTGCCAGCAGCTCCGGGACAGGGGAGGATTCACCCCTCCACTTT.

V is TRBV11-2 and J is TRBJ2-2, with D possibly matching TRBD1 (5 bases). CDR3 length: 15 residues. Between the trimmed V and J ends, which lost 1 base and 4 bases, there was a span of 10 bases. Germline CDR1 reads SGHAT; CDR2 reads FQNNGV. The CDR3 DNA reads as TGTGCCAGCAGCTTAGGGGCAGGGTCCACCGGGGAGCTGTTTTTT. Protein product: CASSLGAGSTGELFF.

The CDR3 DNA is TGTGCCAGCAGCCGCAGGGGTTACGAGCAGTACTTC. It encodes CASSRRGYEQYF. The chain couples TRBV6-5 to TRBJ2-7; D possibly corresponds to TRBD1 (6 bases). This CDR3 contains 12 residues. Trimming took off 6 bases at V and 4 bases at J, with 10 bases between the two ends. Per the germline V gene, CDR1 is MNHEY and CDR2 is SVGAGI.

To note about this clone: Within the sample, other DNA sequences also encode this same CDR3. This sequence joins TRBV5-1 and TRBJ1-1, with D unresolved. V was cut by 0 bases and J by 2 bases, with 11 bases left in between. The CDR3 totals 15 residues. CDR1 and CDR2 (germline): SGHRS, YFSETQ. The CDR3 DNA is TGCGCCAGCAGCTTGGGCGGGGAACTAAACACTGAAGCTTTCTTT. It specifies CASSLGGELNTEAFF.

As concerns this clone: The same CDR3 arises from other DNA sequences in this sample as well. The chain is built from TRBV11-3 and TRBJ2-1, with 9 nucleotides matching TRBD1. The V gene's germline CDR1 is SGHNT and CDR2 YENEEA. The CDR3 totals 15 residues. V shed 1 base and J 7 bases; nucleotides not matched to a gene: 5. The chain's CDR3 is CASSLGSGTGNEQFF. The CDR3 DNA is TGTGCCAGCAGCTTAGGAAGCGGGACAGGGAATGAGCAGTTCTTC.

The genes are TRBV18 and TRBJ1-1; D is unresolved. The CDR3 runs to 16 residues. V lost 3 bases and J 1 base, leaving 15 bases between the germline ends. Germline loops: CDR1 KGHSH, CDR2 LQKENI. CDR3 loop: CASSPKILLKNTEAFF. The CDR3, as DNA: TGTGCCAGCTCACCGAAAATACTGTTAAAGAACACTGAAGCTTTCTTT.

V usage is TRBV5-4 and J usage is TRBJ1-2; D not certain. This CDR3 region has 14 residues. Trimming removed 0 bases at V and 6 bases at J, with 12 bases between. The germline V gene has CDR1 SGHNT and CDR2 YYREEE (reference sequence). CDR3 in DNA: TGTGCCAGCAGCTTGGTTATAGGTTCGAATGGCTACACCTTC. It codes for CASSLVIGSNGYTF.

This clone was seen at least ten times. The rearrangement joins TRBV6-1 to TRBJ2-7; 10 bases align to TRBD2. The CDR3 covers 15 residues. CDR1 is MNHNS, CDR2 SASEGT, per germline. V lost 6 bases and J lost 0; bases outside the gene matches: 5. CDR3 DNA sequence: TGTGCCAGCAGGAAAAGCGGGGGGGCCTCCTACGAGCAGTACTTC. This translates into CASRKSGGASYEQYF.

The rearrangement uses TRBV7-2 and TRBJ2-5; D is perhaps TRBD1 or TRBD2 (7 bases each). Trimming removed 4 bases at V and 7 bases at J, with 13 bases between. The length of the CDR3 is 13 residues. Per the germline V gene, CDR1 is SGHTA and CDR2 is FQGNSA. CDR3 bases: TGTGCCAGCAGCTCTACAGGGGAGGGGACCCAGTACTTC. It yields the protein CASSSTGEGTQYF. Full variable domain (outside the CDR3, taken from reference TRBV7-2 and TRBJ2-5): GAGVSQSPSNKVTEKGKDVELRCDPISGHTALYWYRQSLGQGLEFLIYFQGNSAPDKSGLPSDRFSAERTGGSVSTLTIQRTQQEDSAVYLCASSSTGEGTQYFGPGTRLLVL.

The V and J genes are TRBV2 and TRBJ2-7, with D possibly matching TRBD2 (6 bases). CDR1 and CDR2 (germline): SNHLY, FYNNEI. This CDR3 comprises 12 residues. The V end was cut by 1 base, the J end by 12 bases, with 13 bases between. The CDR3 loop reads CASSEEAGLRYF. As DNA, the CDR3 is TGTGCCAGCAGTGAAGAGGCGGGGCTTCGGTACTTC.

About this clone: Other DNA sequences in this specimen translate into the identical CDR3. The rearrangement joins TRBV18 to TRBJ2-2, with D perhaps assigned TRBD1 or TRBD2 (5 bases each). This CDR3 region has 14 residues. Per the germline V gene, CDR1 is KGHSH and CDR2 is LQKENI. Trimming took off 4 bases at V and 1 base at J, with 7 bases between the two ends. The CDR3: CASSRDGNTGELFF. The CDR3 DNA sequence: TGTGCCAGCTCACGGGACGGGAACACCGGGGAGCTGTTTTTT.

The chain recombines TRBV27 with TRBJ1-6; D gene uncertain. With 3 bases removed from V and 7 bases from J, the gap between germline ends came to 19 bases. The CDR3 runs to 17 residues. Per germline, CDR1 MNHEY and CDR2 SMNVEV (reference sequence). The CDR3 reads CASSLRSPAELNSPLHF. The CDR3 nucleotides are TGTGCCAGCAGTTTGAGAAGCCCGGCAGAATTGAATTCACCCCTCCACTTT.

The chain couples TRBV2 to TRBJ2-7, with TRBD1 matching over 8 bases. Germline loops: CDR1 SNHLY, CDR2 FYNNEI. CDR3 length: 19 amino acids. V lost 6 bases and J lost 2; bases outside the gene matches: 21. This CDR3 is CASRTETRQGASRAYEQYF. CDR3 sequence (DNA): TGTGCCAGCAGGACGGAGACACGGCAGGGGGCCAGTCGGGCCTACGAGCAGTACTTC.

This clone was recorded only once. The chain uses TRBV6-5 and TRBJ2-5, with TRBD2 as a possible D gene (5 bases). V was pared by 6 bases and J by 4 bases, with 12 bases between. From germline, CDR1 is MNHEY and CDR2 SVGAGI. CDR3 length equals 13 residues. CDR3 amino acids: CASSRSGAETQYF. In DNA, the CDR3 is TGTGCCAGCAGCCGAAGCGGAGCAGAGACCCAGTACTTC.

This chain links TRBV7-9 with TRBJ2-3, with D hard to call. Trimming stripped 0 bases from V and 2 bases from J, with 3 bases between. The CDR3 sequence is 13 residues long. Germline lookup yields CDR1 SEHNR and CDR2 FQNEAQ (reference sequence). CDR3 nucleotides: TGTGCCAGCAGCTTAGCAGCCACAGATACGCAGTATTTT. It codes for CASSLAATDTQYF.